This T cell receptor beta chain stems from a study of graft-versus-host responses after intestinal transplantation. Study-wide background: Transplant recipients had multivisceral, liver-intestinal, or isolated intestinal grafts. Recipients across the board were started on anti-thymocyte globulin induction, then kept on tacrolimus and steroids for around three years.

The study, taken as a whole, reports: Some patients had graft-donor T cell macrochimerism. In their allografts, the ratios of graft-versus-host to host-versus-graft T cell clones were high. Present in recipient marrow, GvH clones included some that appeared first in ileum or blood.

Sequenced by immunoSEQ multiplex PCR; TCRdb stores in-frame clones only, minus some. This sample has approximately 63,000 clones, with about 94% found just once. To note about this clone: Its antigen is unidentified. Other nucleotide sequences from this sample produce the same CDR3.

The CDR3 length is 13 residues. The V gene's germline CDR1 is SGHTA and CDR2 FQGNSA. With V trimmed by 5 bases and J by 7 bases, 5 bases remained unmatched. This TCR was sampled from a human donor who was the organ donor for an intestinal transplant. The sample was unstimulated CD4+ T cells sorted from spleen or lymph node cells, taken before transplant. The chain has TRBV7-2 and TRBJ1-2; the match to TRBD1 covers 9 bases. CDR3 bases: TGTGCCAGCAGCCTTAGACAGGGGGGTGGCTACACCTTC. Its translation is CASSLRQGGGYTF.